These 28 T cell receptor beta chains came from one sample sequenced in a study of neurological immune-mediated disorders (dated by TCRdb to between 2018 and 2020). The method was 5' RACE. The data were produced on an Illumina HiSeq 2500. The public sequencing data were trimmed at Q25 with fastp and processed into clonotypes with MiXCR by TCRdb, which kept only in-frame beta chains. Rows merge per CDR3 protein into single entries with the most common DNA and genes. The sample table contains roughly 50,000 distinct CDR3 sequences; only one count was recorded for approximately 17% of them. The biggest ten clones account for roughly 4.4% of the sample. The sample comprised PBMCs. The receptors here all came from a man between 60 and 70 years old in good health.

This clonotype was detected ten times or more. The rearrangement links TRBV27 to TRBJ2-7, with 10 bases aligning to TRBD1. Germline trimming cut 0 bases from V and 7 bases from J; bases unmatched to any gene: 3. The CDR3 covers 14 residues. Germline V CDR1 and CDR2: MNHEY, SMNVEV (reference sequence). This CDR3 is CASSLSGTGVEQYF. CDR3 sequence (DNA): TGTGCCAGCAGTTTATCCGGGACAGGGGTGGAGCAGTACTTC.

Ten or more counts support this clonotype. The chain couples TRBV20-1 to TRBJ1-4; the match to TRBD1 covers 9 bases. Per the germline V gene, CDR1 is DFQATT and CDR2 is SNEGSKA (reference sequence). The V gene end was trimmed by 6 bases and the J gene end by 9 bases; junction bases not matched to a gene: 8. CDR3 length: 13 amino acids. CDR3 in DNA: TGCAGTGCCCCAGACAGGGGGAATCAAAAACTGTTTTTT. Translating gives CSAPDRGNQKLFF.

Ten or more counts support this clonotype. The chain links TRBV12-3 or TRBV12-4 to TRBJ2-3; TRBD1 aligns across 8 bases. This CDR3 contains 15 residues. V shed 2 bases, J shed 5 bases, and the junction held 6 bases outside the gene matches. The CDR3 nucleotides read TGTGCCAGCAGTTTATTCGTACAGGGGGTAGATACGCAGTATTTT. Amino acids: CASSLFVQGVDTQYF.

The V call is TRBV6-5, the J call TRBJ1-3, with 9 bases fitting TRBD1. CDR1 is MNHEY and CDR2 is SVGAGI in the germline V gene. J lost 3 bases, V lost 2 bases, and 5 bases had no gene match. This CDR3 region has 16 residues. In DNA form, the CDR3 reads TGTGCCAGCAGTTACGGCACAGGGGGCGGTGGAAACACCATATATTTT. Protein: CASSYGTGGGGNTIYF.

Worth noting for this clonotype: Sequence at one end of the junction differs from germline and may be a read error. This sequence joins TRBV25-1 and TRBJ2-2, with D possibly called TRBD1 or TRBD2 (5 bases each). From germline, CDR1 is MGHDK and CDR2 SYGVNS. This CDR3 spans 13 amino acids. DNA of the CDR3: TGCGCCATCGGGACCTTGACCGGCGGGGAGCTGTTTTTT. Translation gives CAIGTLTGGELFF.

This clonotype was observed at least ten times. The rearrangement joins TRBV5-1 to TRBJ2-5; D unresolved. The CDR3 contains 14 residues. Trimming took 5 bases from V and 2 from J, leaving 13 bases between them. CDR1 is SGHRS and CDR2 is YFSETQ in the germline V gene. CDR3 amino acids: CASRVLGTQETQYF. The CDR3 region has the DNA TGCGCCAGCAGGGTGTTAGGAACACAAGAGACCCAGTACTTC.

The table lists this clonotype with a count of one. This may stem from a read error, because a much larger clone lies one nucleotide away. As the CDR3 is not closed by the conserved phenylalanine or tryptophan, this likely results from a read error. The genes are TRBV29-1 and TRBJ1-2; TRBD1 aligns across 8 bases. J gave up 6 bases and V 3 bases, and 15 bases lay outside the gene matches. This CDR3 region has 16 residues. Germline CDR1 and CDR2: SQVTM and ANQGSEA. CDR3 sequence reads: CSVEGGLLGQENGYTL. Written as DNA, the CDR3 is TGCAGCGTTGAGGGGGGACTGCTGGGACAGGAAAATGGCTACACCTTA.

The table lists this clonotype with many counts. The genes are TRBV25-1 and TRBJ1-4; D gene ambiguous. CDR3 size: 14 residues. The V and J ends lost 3 bases and 7 bases respectively, with 12 bases between them. Germline V lookup: CDR1 MGHDK, CDR2 SYGVNS. This CDR3 is CASSDGQSGEKLFF. The CDR3 region has the DNA TGTGCCAGCAGTGATGGGCAGTCAGGTGAAAAACTGTTTTTT.

There are many counts of this clonotype. The V call is TRBV12-3 or TRBV12-4, the J call TRBJ1-5, with D perhaps TRBD1 (5 bases). Trimming took off 4 bases at V and 0 bases at J, with 10 bases between the two ends. CDR3 size: 15 residues. CDR3 nucleotide sequence: TGTGCCAGCAGTTCCAGGGAGAATAGCAATCAGCCCCAGCATTTT. Protein: CASSSRENSNQPQHF.

This clonotype was detected many times. This chain uses TRBV7-6 with TRBJ2-7, with 8 bases that match TRBD1. Losses at the gene ends were 2 bases for V and 5 bases for J; bases not matched to a gene: 5. Germline V gives CDR1 SGHVS, CDR2 FNYEAQ. This CDR3 contains 14 residues. CDR3 bases: TGTGCCAGCAGCTTACAACAGGGGGGACACGAGCAGTACTTC. Residues: CASSLQQGGHEQYF.

This clonotype was seen repeatedly, ten times or more. The genes are TRBV28 and TRBJ2-5; 9 bases are shared with TRBD2. The length of the CDR3 is 15 residues. CDR1 and CDR2 from the germline V gene are MDHEN and SYDVKM. Trimming cost V 6 bases and J 1 base; bases outside gene matches: 6. The CDR3 sequence is CASRKTSGLQETQYF. The CDR3 coding sequence is TGTGCCAGCAGAAAGACTAGCGGACTCCAAGAGACCCAGTACTTC.

The chain joins TRBV5-6 to TRBJ2-5, with 11 bases that match TRBD1. CDR1 is SGHDT and CDR2 is YYEEEE in the germline V gene. The CDR3 is 15 amino acids. With V trimmed by 4 bases and J by 4 bases, 6 bases remained unmatched. Here the CDR3 reads CASSGRDRGGETQYF. The CDR3 DNA reads as TGTGCCAGCAGCGGCCGGGACAGGGGGGGAGAGACCCAGTACTTC.

This chain connects TRBV30 to TRBJ1-3, with D maybe TRBD1 (5 bases). The germline gives CDR1 GTSNPN, CDR2 SVGIG (reference sequence). The V gene lost 2 bases and the J gene lost 8 bases, with 13 bases spanning the gap. The CDR3 has 13 residues. The CDR3 DNA reads as TGTGCCTGGAGTCCGGGGACGGCGGACACCATATATTTT. Translated: CAWSPGTADTIYF.

This clonotype was found many times. The rearrangement links TRBV5-6 to TRBJ2-3; 10 bases are a match to TRBD2. Germline trimming cut 4 bases from V and 4 bases from J; bases unmatched to any gene: 6. The CDR3 loop spans 15 amino acids. Germline loops: CDR1 SGHDT, CDR2 YYEEEE. CDR3 amino acids: CASSLRTSGSDTQYF. The CDR3 DNA follows: TGTGCCAGCAGCCTACGGACTAGCGGTTCAGATACGCAGTATTTT.

This clonotype was seen more than once but under ten times. V usage is TRBV20-1 and J usage is TRBJ1-1; 7 bases are shared with TRBD1. The CDR3 is made up of 14 amino acids. Trimming removed 5 bases from V and 7 bases from J; junction bases left unmatched: 13. Germline CDR1 reads DFQATT; CDR2 reads SNEGSKA (reference sequence). The CDR3 here is CSAESWDSRLEAFF. The CDR3 DNA reads as TGCAGTGCTGAGAGCTGGGACAGCCGGCTTGAAGCTTTCTTT.

The gene calls are TRBV5-1 and TRBJ1-1, with TRBD1 matching over 9 bases. The CDR3 consists of 16 residues. Germline values: CDR1 SGHRS, CDR2 YFSETQ. Trimming took 1 base from V and 1 from J; bases not matched to a gene: 5. DNA of the CDR3: TGCGCCAGCAGCTTGACCGGACAGGGGCCGAACACTGAAGCTTTCTTT. As protein: CASSLTGQGPNTEAFF. The full variable domain, rest sourced from reference TRBV5-1 and TRBJ1-1, is KAGVTQTPRYLIKTRGQQVTLSCSPISGHRSVSWYQQTPGQGLQFLFEYFSETQRNKGNFPGRFSGRQFSNSRSEMNVSTLELGDSALYLCASSLTGQGPNTEAFFGQGTRLTVV.

This clonotype was observed many times. This chain joins TRBV27 and TRBJ2-5, with TRBD2 identical over 8 bases. The CDR3 has 15 residues. Germline CDR1 reads MNHEY; CDR2 reads SMNVEV (reference sequence). V shed 2 bases and J 5 bases; nucleotides not matched to a gene: 7. CDR3 sequence (DNA): TGTGCCAGCAGTTTAGAAGCGGGAGAGTGGGAGACCCAGTACTTC. Translated, it gives CASSLEAGEWETQYF.

This clonotype has a count of ten or more. The CDR3 reads CASSLTGGRGSPLHF. The CDR3 DNA is TGTGCCAGCAGCTTAACAGGGGGCAGAGGTTCACCCCTCCACTTT. V gene TRBV7-3 combines with J gene TRBJ1-6, with 7 bases lining up with TRBD1. The CDR3 runs to 15 residues. The J segment lost 9 bases and the V segment lost 0 bases, leaving 5 bases of the junction unmatched. The germline V gene has CDR1 SGHTA and CDR2 FQGTGA.

There are many counts of this clonotype. V usage is TRBV28 and J usage is TRBJ1-5; 7 bases map to TRBD1. The germline CDR1 and CDR2 sequences are MDHEN and SYDVKM. The length of the CDR3 is 15 residues. V lost 6 bases to trimming and J lost 7 bases; unmatched junction nucleotides: 12. DNA of the CDR3: TGTGCCAGCAGCCCACTAAGACAGGGATCACAGCCCCAGCATTTT. It is translated as CASSPLRQGSQPQHF.

The V call is TRBV5-5, the J call TRBJ2-2; perhaps TRBD1 as D (6 bases). CDR3 length: 16 residues. V was trimmed by 4 bases and J by 1 base, leaving 14 bases between them. The germline CDR1 and CDR2 sequences are SGHKS and YYEKEE (reference sequence). CDR3 protein: CASSPLPRGNTGELFF. The CDR3 nucleotides read TGTGCCAGCAGCCCCCTTCCCAGGGGGAACACCGGGGAGCTGTTTTTT.

Many counts were recorded for this clonotype. This chain uses TRBV20-1 with TRBJ2-7; TRBD2 matches at 14 bases. Trimming removed 6 bases from V and 11 bases from J; junction bases left unmatched: 6. Germline assignment: CDR1 DFQATT and CDR2 SNEGSKA (reference sequence). The CDR3 length is 12 residues. The CDR3 here is CSATGTSGSEYF. CDR3 DNA sequence: TGCAGTGCAACCGGGACTAGCGGGAGTGAGTACTTC.

This clonotype was observed a handful of times. The chain carries TRBV20-1 and TRBJ2-5; D is perhaps TRBD2 (5 bases). The CDR3 runs to 13 residues. Germline V lookup: CDR1 DFQATT, CDR2 SNEGSKA (reference sequence). With 3 bases removed from V and 5 bases from J, the gap between germline ends came to 13 bases. The CDR3 protein is CSASSRGFETQYF. The CDR3 DNA reads as TGCAGTGCTAGCTCTCGCGGGTTTGAGACCCAGTACTTC.

Many counts were recorded for this clonotype. The chain recombines TRBV5-1 with TRBJ1-6, with a weak D call TRBD1 (5 bases). Germline CDR1 SGHRS, CDR2 YFSETQ. Trimming cost V 0 bases and J 10 bases, with 11 bases left between them. The CDR3 runs 14 residues. In nucleotides, the CDR3 is TGCGCCAGCAGCTTGGCCCAGGGTGCCTCACCCCTCCACTTT. Translated: CASSLAQGASPLHF.

Many counts were recorded for this clonotype. V and J are TRBV7-8 and TRBJ2-5; TRBD1 might be the D (8 bases). V lost 5 bases to trimming and J lost 4 bases, with 20 bases between them. The length of the CDR3 is 16 residues. The V gene's germline CDR1 is SGHVS and CDR2 FQNEAQ. CDR3 region: CASSPQGAWGGETQYF. In DNA, the CDR3 is TGTGCCAGCAGCCCCCAGGGGGCCTGGGGGGGAGAGACCCAGTACTTC.

The table lists this clonotype with many counts. This rearrangement joins TRBV20-1 to TRBJ2-7; 16 nucleotides line up with TRBD2. The CDR3 has 17 amino acids. From germline, CDR1 is DFQATT and CDR2 SNEGSKA (reference sequence). The junction had 12 bases not matched to a gene; V was cut back by 6 bases and J by 4 bases. CDR3 in amino acids: CSASGGTSGRAPYEQYF. The CDR3 DNA sequence: TGCAGTGCCAGCGGGGGGACTAGCGGGAGGGCCCCGTACGAGCAGTACTTC.

This clonotype was observed at least ten times. Written as DNA, the CDR3 is TGTGCCAGCAGTTTATACCCCCCCCAGTACAATGAGCAGTTCTTC. Its protein is CASSLYPPQYNEQFF. The J gene is TRBJ2-1, the V gene TRBV27; D unresolved. Trimming left V 1 base short and J 4 bases short, with 11 bases between. Germline values: CDR1 MNHEY, CDR2 SMNVEV (reference sequence). This CDR3 comprises 15 residues.

Many counts were recorded for this clonotype. The chain carries TRBV7-3 and TRBJ2-7; the match to TRBD2 covers 10 bases. V was pared by 5 bases and J by 3 bases, with 16 bases of the junction left unmatched. The CDR3 runs to 18 residues. Germline values: CDR1 SGHTA, CDR2 FQGTGA. The CDR3 loop reads CASSPGGWTSGRVYEQYF. The CDR3 coding sequence is TGTGCCAGCAGCCCCGGGGGTTGGACTAGCGGCAGGGTCTACGAGCAGTACTTC.

This clonotype was recorded at least ten times. The genes are TRBV12-3 or TRBV12-4 and TRBJ2-1; a weak D match, TRBD2 (5 bases). The CDR3 runs 14 residues. Trimming left V 6 bases short and J 4 bases short, with 13 bases between. The DNA of the CDR3 is TGTGCCAGCAGCCCCTTAAGCGGATACAATGAGCAGTTCTTC. Protein: CASSPLSGYNEQFF.